This TCR beta chain is from a study of lymphopenia after photon versus proton radiotherapy. Study-level findings and limits: Relative stability marked proton patients; photon patients lost diversity and naive cells.

Sequenced by immunoSEQ multiplex PCR; TCRdb stores in-frame clones only, minus some. The sample consists of 15,000 to 20,000 clones, 80% to 90% of them appearing once. Details on this clone: Its antigen is as yet unknown.

The CDR3 loop spans 15 amino acids. J lost 5 bases, V lost 4 bases, and 10 bases had no gene match. Germline CDR1 and CDR2: SGHRS and YFSETQ. The chain has TRBV5-1 and TRBJ2-7; 9 positions match TRBD2. This specimen was peripheral blood, taken from a patient treated with proton-based radiotherapy. The receptor's source is a woman aged 60-75 years with cholangiocarcinoma. Some clones in this sample may be carry-over from other donors' samples. In nucleotides, the CDR3 is TGCGCCAGCAGCCGAATAGCGGGAGTATCGGACGAGCAGTACTTC. Protein product: CASSRIAGVSDEQYF.